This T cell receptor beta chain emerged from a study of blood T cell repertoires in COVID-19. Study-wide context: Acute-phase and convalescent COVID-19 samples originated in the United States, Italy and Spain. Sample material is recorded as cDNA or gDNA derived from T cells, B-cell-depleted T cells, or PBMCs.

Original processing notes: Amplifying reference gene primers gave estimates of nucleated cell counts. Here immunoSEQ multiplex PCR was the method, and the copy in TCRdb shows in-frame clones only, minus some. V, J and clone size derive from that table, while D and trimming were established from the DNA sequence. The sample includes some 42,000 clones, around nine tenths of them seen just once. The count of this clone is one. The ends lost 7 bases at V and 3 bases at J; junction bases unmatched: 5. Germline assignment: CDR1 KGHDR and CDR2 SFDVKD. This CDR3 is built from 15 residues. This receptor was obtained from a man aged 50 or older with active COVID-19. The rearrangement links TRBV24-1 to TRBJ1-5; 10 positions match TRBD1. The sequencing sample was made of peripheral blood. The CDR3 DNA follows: TGTGCCACCAGCGGACAGGGGGGGACCAATCAGCCCCAGCATTTT. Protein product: CATSGQGGTNQPQHF.